A selection of T cell receptor beta chains follows, all from one sample in a study of blood T cell repertoires in COVID-19. This table comes from immunoSEQ multiplex PCR, and its TCRdb copy is limited to in-frame clones, with some not included. The repertoire holds just under 350,000 clones, 87% seen once, with roughly 6.3% in the top ten. Input material: peripheral blood. These receptors all come from a woman aged 45 to 65 with COVID-19, enrolled during active disease. CDR3s include the opening cysteine and the closing phenylalanine or tryptophan. A D gene is named only where the DNA matches it firmly. Expanded clones are given a class, and other clones once, few, many or no size at all.

CDR3 DNA	CDR3 protein	V gene	J gene	clone size	D gene
TGTGCCTGGAGTGGGGCGGGGGCAGGACAGCCCCAGCATTTT	CAWSGAGAGQPQHF	TRBV30	TRBJ1-5	-	-
TGTGCCAGCAGTCCCTCAAACCGCGGGGCCTTTATAGATACGCAGTATTTT	CASSPSNRGAFIDTQYF	TRBV27	TRBJ2-3	-	-
TGCGCCAGCAGCTTCGTTCAGAAAGAGACCCAGTACTTC	CASSFVQKETQYF	TRBV5-1	TRBJ2-5	-	-
TGTGCCAGCAGCTACCATGAGGGCGGGGTCTACAATGAGCAGTTCTTC	CASSYHEGGVYNEQFF	TRBV7-9	TRBJ2-1	-	-
TGCGCCAGCAGCTTGGGATTCTCCGGCGGTTTCAATGGCTACACCTTC	CASSLGFSGGFNGYTF	TRBV5-1	TRBJ1-2	-	-
TGTGCCAGTAAACTAGCGGGAGCGGGGGTCTACAATGAGCAGTTCTTC	CASKLAGAGVYNEQFF	TRBV19	TRBJ2-1	few	TRBD2
TGTGCCAGCAGCTTATTACTACGTGACGAGCAGTACTTC	CASSLLLRDEQYF	TRBV11-2	TRBJ2-7	-	-
TGTGCCAGCAGCGGCGGGGGGGGTGACGATTTGAACACTGAAGCTTTCTTT	CASSGGGGDDLNTEAFF	TRBV11-2	TRBJ1-1	-	-
TGCAGCGTGACCCGGGACAGGGGAGGCGGCGGCTACACCTTC	CSVTRDRGGGGYTF	TRBV29-1	TRBJ1-2	-	TRBD1
TGTGCCAGCAGCTTAGGGACAGGGGAGGGCTCTGGGGCCAACGTCCTGACTTTC	CASSLGTGEGSGANVLTF	TRBV11-3	TRBJ2-6	once	TRBD1